These 19 T cell receptor beta chains came from one sample sequenced in a study of CD8 T cells in Susac syndrome (dated by TCRdb to about 2019). Libraries were prepared through the immunoSEQ multiplex PCR assay. RNA was extracted with the RNeasy kit and about 0.45 to 1 ug was reverse transcribed using random hexamers. TCRdb cleaned the public reads at Q25 with fastp, built clones with MiXCR and kept in-frame beta chains. Every distinct CDR3 protein forms one entry, paired with its most common genes and DNA. The sample table shows about 18,000 distinct CDR3 sequences, and roughly 96% are seen once. The ten largest clonotypes hold approximately 0.23% of the sample. Material: CD8+ T cells from PBMCs. These receptors originate from a human donor in good health.

The chain employs TRBV27 and TRBJ2-1, with TRBD2 matching 11 bases. Germline CDR1 MNHEY, CDR2 SMNVEV (reference sequence). J was trimmed by 4 bases and V by 5 bases; bases with no gene match: 7. The CDR3 is 16 amino acids. The DNA of the CDR3 is TGTGCCAGCAGTGTCTTAGGGACTAGCGGTTACAATGAGCAGTTCTTC. Residues: CASSVLGTSGYNEQFF.

This chain connects TRBV20-1 to TRBJ2-6, with D uncertain. The CDR3 runs to 18 residues. V lost 0 bases and J 1 base, leaving 16 bases between the germline ends. The germline CDR1 and CDR2 sequences are DFQATT and SNEGSKA (reference sequence). In nucleotides, the CDR3 is TGCAGTGCTAGAGATATTCCGGGTGGGAAGTCTGGGGCCAACGTCCTGACTTTC. It is translated as CSARDIPGGKSGANVLTF.

J is TRBJ2-1 and V is TRBV13; 7 bases line up with TRBD2. Trimming took 1 base from V and 6 from J; bases not matched to a gene: 15. Germline V gene lookup returns CDR1 PRHDT and CDR2 FYEKMQ (reference sequence). The CDR3 loop spans 18 amino acids. CDR3 sequence: CASSLEFGRGSAFNEQFF. In nucleotides, the CDR3 is TGTGCCAGCAGCTTAGAGTTCGGGCGGGGGAGCGCGTTCAATGAGCAGTTCTTC.

The V and J genes are TRBV28 and TRBJ2-7, with TRBD2 as a possible D gene (6 bases). This CDR3 region has 15 residues. Germline loops: CDR1 MDHEN, CDR2 SYDVKM. Trimming removed 5 bases from V and 3 bases from J, with 17 bases in between. The CDR3 loop is CASSPGREILYEQYF. In nucleotides, the CDR3 is TGTGCCAGCAGTCCCGGCCGGGAGATCCTCTACGAGCAGTACTTC.

The V gene is TRBV23-1, the J gene TRBJ2-7; 9 bases are shared with TRBD2. TRBV23-1 is an open reading frame whose function is uncertain. The CDR3 spans 18 residues. V shed 0 bases, J shed 0 bases, and the junction held 9 bases outside the gene matches. The CDR3 DNA reads TGCGCCAGCAGTCAATCGAGGAGAAAGCGGGAGGTCTCCTACGAGCAGTACGTC. This sequence encodes CASSQSRRKREVSYEQYV.

The chain couples TRBV15 to TRBJ1-1; D not certain. The V end was cut by 1 base, the J end by 1 base, with 16 bases between. There are 17 residues in the CDR3. Germline assignment: CDR1 LNHNV and CDR2 YYDKDF (reference sequence). The CDR3 coding sequence is TGTGCCACCAGCAGAGGCACCGACCGGGAGTCGAACACTGAAGCTTTCTTT. Translated: CATSRGTDRESNTEAFF.

This chain joins TRBV9 and TRBJ1-1; unclear D gene. The V end was cut by 1 base, the J end by 1 base, with 8 bases between. The CDR3 runs 14 residues. Germline assignment: CDR1 SGDLS and CDR2 YYNGEE. CDR3 DNA: TGTGCCAGCAGCGTATTCTACGCGAACACTGAAGCTTTCTTT. Translated, it gives CASSVFYANTEAFF.

Here the CDR3 reads CASSHQGDSKDEQYV. Here the CDR3 DNA reads TGTGCCAGCAGCCACCAGGGAGACTCAAAGGACGAGCAGTACGTC. The chain combines TRBV4-2 with TRBJ2-7, with D perhaps TRBD1 or TRBD2 (5 bases each). Germline loops: CDR1 LGHNA, CDR2 YNFKEQ. The CDR3 extends over 15 amino acids. Trimming shortened V by 3 bases and J by 5 bases, and 17 bases separated the two germline ends.

The rearrangement links TRBV27 to TRBJ2-6, with D hard to call. The V end lost 3 bases, the J end lost 0 bases, and 6 bases lay between the germline ends. Germline V gives CDR1 MNHEY, CDR2 SMNVEV (reference sequence). The CDR3 loop spans 15 amino acids. As DNA, the CDR3 is TGTGCCAGCAGTTTGTCTTTCTCTGGGGCCAACGTCCTGACTTTC. It yields the protein CASSLSFSGANVLTF.

The rearrangement links TRBV28 to TRBJ2-4; D is unresolved. Trimming cost V 1 base and J 8 bases, with 9 bases left between them. CDR3 length equals 13 residues. The V gene's germline CDR1 is MDHEN and CDR2 SYDVKM. The CDR3 region has the DNA TGTGCCAGCAGTTTATTGGAGAATGACATTCAGTACTTC. This codes for CASSLLENDIQYF. The full variable domain, in which reference TRBV28 and TRBJ2-4 provide the parts outside the CDR3, is DVKVTQSSRYLVKRTGEKVFLECVQDMDHENMFWYRQDPGLGLRLIYFSYDVKMKEKGDIPEGYSVSREKKERFSLILESASTNQTSMYLCASSLLENDIQYFGAGTRLSVL.

In DNA form, the CDR3 reads TGCAGCGTAACGACTCTCAACGAGCAGTACTTC. It codes for CSVTTLNEQYF. The rearrangement joins TRBV29-1 to TRBJ2-7, with D unclear. Between the trimmed V and J ends, which lost 6 bases and 5 bases, there was a span of 11 bases. Germline lookup yields CDR1 SQVTM and CDR2 ANQGSEA. The length of the CDR3 is 11 residues.

The chain couples TRBV27 to TRBJ2-5, with TRBD2 identical over 9 bases. Per the germline V gene, CDR1 is MNHEY and CDR2 is SMNVEV (reference sequence). The CDR3 contains 15 residues. V shed 1 base and J 5 bases; nucleotides not matched to a gene: 5. CDR3 sequence: CASSLLGTSWETQYF. CDR3 nucleotides: TGTGCCAGCAGTTTATTGGGGACTAGCTGGGAGACCCAGTACTTC.

This chain uses TRBV5-6 with TRBJ2-7, with 8 bases identical to TRBD1. V lost 2 bases and J lost 0; bases outside the gene matches: 1. The germline V gene encodes CDR1 SGHDT and CDR2 YYEEEE. The CDR3 covers 14 residues. The CDR3 DNA reads as TGTGCCAGCAGCTTAGGACAGGGCTCCTACGAGCAGTACTTC. It is translated as CASSLGQGSYEQYF.

The gene calls are TRBV5-1 and TRBJ2-1; D gene uncertain. The length of the CDR3 is 14 residues. Per germline, CDR1 SGHRS and CDR2 YFSETQ. Trimming took 4 bases from V and 8 from J, leaving 16 bases between them. This chain's CDR3 is CASSTKSQRYEQFF. The CDR3 bases are TGCGCCAGCAGCACTAAGTCTCAGCGTTATGAGCAGTTCTTC.

The chain couples TRBV29-1 to TRBJ2-7, with 13 bases aligning to TRBD2. Germline loops: CDR1 SQVTM, CDR2 ANQGSEA. With 3 bases clipped from V and 5 bases from J, the junction kept 13 bases outside the gene matches. This CDR3 comprises 17 residues. CDR3: CSVELGTSGVWTNEQYF. CDR3 nucleotide sequence: TGCAGCGTTGAGTTGGGGACTAGCGGGGTCTGGACTAACGAGCAGTACTTC.

V and J are TRBV14 and TRBJ2-1; D possibly corresponds to TRBD2 (5 bases). The germline gives CDR1 SGHDN, CDR2 FVKESK. Trimming took off 0 bases at V and 7 bases at J, with 10 bases between the two ends. The CDR3 is made up of 14 amino acids. The CDR3, as DNA: TGTGCCAGCAGCCAAGAGTTAGCGAGGAATGAGCAGTTCTTC. It translates to CASSQELARNEQFF.

The rearrangement links TRBV4-2 to TRBJ2-1; D is tentatively TRBD1 or TRBD2 (5 bases each). The germline CDR1 and CDR2 sequences are LGHNA and YNFKEQ. V was shortened by 4 bases and J by 8 bases, with 18 bases between the two germline ends. The CDR3 covers 15 residues. CDR3 sequence (DNA): TGTGCCAGCAGCCTCCGGGACCCCCGGGGCGATGAGCAGTTCTTC. Residues: CASSLRDPRGDEQFF.

The CDR3 nucleotides are TGTGCCAGCCTAGCGGGACCAGATACGCAGTATTTT. Protein: CASLAGPDTQYF. The V gene is TRBV7-9, the J gene TRBJ2-3; TRBD2 aligns across 9 bases. Losses at the gene ends were 8 bases for V and 4 bases for J; bases not matched to a gene: 1. The germline V gene has CDR1 SEHNR and CDR2 FQNEAQ (reference sequence). This CDR3 region has 12 residues.

V is TRBV27 and J is TRBJ2-1; 7 bases agree with TRBD2. Germline CDR1 reads MNHEY; CDR2 reads SMNVEV (reference sequence). The CDR3 is 16 amino acids. The V gene end was trimmed by 3 bases and the J gene end by 9 bases; junction bases not matched to a gene: 14. Here the CDR3 reads CASSFAAGLVGSEQFF. Written as DNA, the CDR3 is TGTGCCAGCAGTTTCGCGGCTGGACTAGTCGGTAGTGAGCAGTTCTTC.